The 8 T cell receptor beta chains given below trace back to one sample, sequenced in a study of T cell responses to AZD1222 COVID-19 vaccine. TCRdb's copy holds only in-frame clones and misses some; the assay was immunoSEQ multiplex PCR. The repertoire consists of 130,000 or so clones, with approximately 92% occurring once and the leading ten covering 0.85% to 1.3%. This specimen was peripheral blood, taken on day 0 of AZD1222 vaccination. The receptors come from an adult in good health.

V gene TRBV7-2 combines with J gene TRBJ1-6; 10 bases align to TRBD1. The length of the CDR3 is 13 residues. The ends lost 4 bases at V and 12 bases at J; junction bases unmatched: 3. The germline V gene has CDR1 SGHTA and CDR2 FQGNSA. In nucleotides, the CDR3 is TGTGCCAGCAGCTCGACAGGGGGCTTACCCCTCCACTTT. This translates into CASSSTGGLPLHF.

The CDR3 sequence: CASPRVNQPQHF. DNA for the CDR3: TGTGCCAGCCCCAGGGTAAATCAGCCCCAGCATTTT. The rearrangement joins TRBV9 to TRBJ1-5, with D perhaps TRBD1 (5 bases). Germline CDR1 and CDR2: SGDLS and YYNGEE. The CDR3 contains 12 residues. V lost 7 bases, J lost 4 bases, and 9 bases lay in between.

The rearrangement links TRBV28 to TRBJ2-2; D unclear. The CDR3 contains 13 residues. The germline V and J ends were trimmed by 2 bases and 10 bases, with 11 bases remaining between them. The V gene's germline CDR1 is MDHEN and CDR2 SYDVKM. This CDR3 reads CASSLRLSTELFF. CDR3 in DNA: TGTGCCAGCAGTTTACGCCTCTCAACGGAGCTGTTTTTT.

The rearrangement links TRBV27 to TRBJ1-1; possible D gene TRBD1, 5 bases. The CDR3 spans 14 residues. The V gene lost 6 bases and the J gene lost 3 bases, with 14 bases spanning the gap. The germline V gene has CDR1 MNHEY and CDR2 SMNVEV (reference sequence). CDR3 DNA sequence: TGTGCCAGCAGGAGGGGCGGATGGCACACTGAAGCTTTCTTT. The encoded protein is CASRRGGWHTEAFF.

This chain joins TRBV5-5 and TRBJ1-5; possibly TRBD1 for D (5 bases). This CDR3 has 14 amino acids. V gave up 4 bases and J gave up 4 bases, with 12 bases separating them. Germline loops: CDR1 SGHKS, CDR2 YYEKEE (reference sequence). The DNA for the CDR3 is TGTGCCAGCAGCCGGCCGGGGCCAAATCAGCCCCAGCATTTT. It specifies CASSRPGPNQPQHF. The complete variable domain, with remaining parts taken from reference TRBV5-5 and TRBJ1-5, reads DAGVTQSPTHLIKTRGQQVTLRCSPISGHKSVSWYQQVLGQGPQFIFQYYEKEERGRGNFPDRFSARQFPNYSSELNVNALLLGDSALYLCASSRPGPNQPQHFGDGTRLSIL.

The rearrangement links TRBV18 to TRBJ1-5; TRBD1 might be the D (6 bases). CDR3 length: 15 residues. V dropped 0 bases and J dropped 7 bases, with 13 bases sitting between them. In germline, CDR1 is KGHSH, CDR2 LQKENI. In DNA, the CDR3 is TGTGCCAGCTCACCACCAGGGGGGGCACAGCAGCCCCAGCATTTT. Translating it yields CASSPPGGAQQPQHF.

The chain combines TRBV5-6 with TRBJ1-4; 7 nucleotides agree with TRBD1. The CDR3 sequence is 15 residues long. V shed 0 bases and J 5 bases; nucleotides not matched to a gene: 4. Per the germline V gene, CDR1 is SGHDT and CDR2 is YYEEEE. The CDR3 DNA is TGTGCCAGCAGCTTGGCGGCAGGGGGGAATGAAAAACTGTTTTTT. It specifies CASSLAAGGNEKLFF.

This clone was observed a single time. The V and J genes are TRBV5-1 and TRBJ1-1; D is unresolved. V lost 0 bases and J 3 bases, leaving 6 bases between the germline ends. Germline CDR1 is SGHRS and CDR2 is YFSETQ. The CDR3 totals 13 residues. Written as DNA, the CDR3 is TGCGCCAGCAGCTTGGGGGAGTACACTGAAGCTTTCTTT. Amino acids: CASSLGEYTEAFF.